The rows below give T cell receptor beta chains drawn from one sample of a study of CD8+CD57+ T cells in acquired aplastic anemia. One entry per CDR3 protein results from TCRdb running MiXCR on the reads. Here the sample spans about 42,000 distinct CDR3 sequences, about two thirds being singletons. Sequencing used sorted CD4+, CD8+, or CD8+CD57+ T cells (not recorded which) from PBMCs. The source of these receptors is a human donor in good health, serving as a control. CDR3s include the opening cysteine and the closing phenylalanine or tryptophan. The D gene is left open where the match is weak. For some rows the clone size is stated as once, few or many, or as a class when expanded; others skip it.

TRBJ2-3 | NA | 16 | NA | TRBV15 | TGTGCCACCAGCAGAGATCCCGGGAGTCGTACAGATACGCAGTATTTT | CATSRDPGSRTDTQYF
TRBJ2-1 | once | 14 | NA | TRBV19 | TGTGCCAGTAGTATAGGACGGGTTAGGTGGGAGCAGTTCTTC | CASSIGRVRWEQFF
TRBJ2-7 | NA | 13 | TRBD1 | TRBV7-2 | TGTGCCAGCAGCATACAGACAGGGGACGAGCAGTACTTC | CASSIQTGDEQYF
TRBJ2-1 | NA | 12 | NA | TRBV20-1 | TGCAGTGCCGTCCCTCGAGCCTATGAGCAGTTCTTC | CSAVPRAYEQFF
TRBJ1-2 | NA | 15 | NA | TRBV9 | TGTGCCAGCAGCCAAGTGGGACATCCCAACTATGGCTACACCTTC | CASSQVGHPNYGYTF
TRBJ2-3 | NA | 14 | NA | TRBV29-1 | TGCAGCGTTGACCGGCCAGACGTGCAGGCCACGCAGTATTTT | CSVDRPDVQATQYF
TRBJ2-7 | NA | 14 | NA | TRBV9 | TGTGCCAGCAGCGTAGGCTACTACCCCTACGAGCAGTACTTC | CASSVGYYPYEQYF
TRBJ2-1 | NA | 16 | NA | TRBV15 | TGTGCCACCAGCAGAGTTGGGTTGGGGGGACCAAATGAGCAGTTCTTC | CATSRVGLGGPNEQFF
TRBJ2-7 | NA | 15 | TRBD2 | TRBV24-1 | TGTGCCACCAGTGATCCCCGGCGGGGGTCCTACGAGCAGTACTTC | CATSDPRRGSYEQYF
TRBJ2-7 | NA | 13 | NA | TRBV20-1 | TGCAGTGCTAGGTCCCCTCAATCGGGGGAGTGGTACTTC | CSARSPQSGEWYF
TRBJ2-7 | NA | 16 | TRBD2 | TRBV7-3 | TGTGCCAGCAGCTCGACCGGACTAGCGATCTCTTACGAGCAGTACTTC | CASSSTGLAISYEQYF
TRBJ1-5 | NA | 13 | NA | TRBV7-2 | TGTGCCAGCACCCAAACGGGGAATCAGCCCCAGCATTTT | CASTQTGNQPQHF
TRBJ2-7 | many | 14 | TRBD2 | TRBV9 | TGTGCCAGCAGCGTAGGGCCGGGGGTAGCGGGGCAGTACTTC | CASSVGPGVAGQYF
TRBJ2-1 | NA | 15 | TRBD2 | TRBV5-4 | TGTGCCAGCAGCTTAACTGGCGGGGGGGCGTATGAGCAGTTCTTC | CASSLTGGGAYEQFF
TRBJ2-7 | NA | 13 | NA | TRBV20-1 | TGCAGTGCTAGAGTGCCGGGCTCCTACGAGCAGTACTTC | CSARVPGSYEQYF
TRBJ1-2 | few | 12 | NA | TRBV19 | TGTGCCAGTACGAAGGGGCTCTATGGCTACACCTTC | CASTKGLYGYTF
TRBJ1-6 | NA | 12 | NA | TRBV9 | TGTGCCAGCAGCGGCCATAATTCACCCCTCCACTTT | CASSGHNSPLHF
TRBJ1-4 | NA | 13 | NA | TRBV2 | TGTGCCAGCAAGCAGGGACTTGGTGAAAAACTGTTTTTT | CASKQGLGEKLFF
TRBJ1-2 | NA | 14 | TRBD1 | TRBV24-1 | TGTGCCACCAGTCGGACAGGGGTTAACTATGGCTACACCTTC | CATSRTGVNYGYTF
TRBJ2-7 | few | 15 | TRBD2 | TRBV7-2 | TGTGCCAGCAGCTTGGGACTAGCGGGATACTACGAGCAGTACTTC | CASSLGLAGYYEQYF
TRBJ2-1 | NA | 14 | NA | TRBV24-1 | TGTGCCACCAGTGATAACAGGGTGATCGATGAGCAGTTCTTC | CATSDNRVIDEQFF
TRBJ1-1 | NA | 17 | NA | TRBV11-1 | TGTGCCAGCAGCCTCGGGGGGACCGACGAGATGAACACTGAAGCTTTCTTT | CASSLGGTDEMNTEAFF
TRBJ2-1 | NA | 15 | TRBD1 | TRBV25-1 | TGTGCCAGCAGTGCCCTGGGACAGGGGGACAATGAGCAGTTCTTC | CASSALGQGDNEQFF
TRBJ2-7 | NA | 17 | NA | TRBV10-2 | TGTGCCAGCAGCCAAGATCCAATGCGGGCAGGGGCCTACGAGCAGTACTTC | CASSQDPMRAGAYEQYF
TRBJ1-5 | NA | 14 | TRBD1 | TRBV19 | TGTGCCAGTAGCGAGGGACAGGGTGGTCAGCCCCAGCATTTT | CASSEGQGGQPQHF
TRBJ2-3 | NA | 14 | NA | TRBV7-7 | TGTGCTAGCAGCTTAGGACCCACAGGGGATACGCAGTATTTT | CASSLGPTGDTQYF
TRBJ2-1 | NA | 15 | NA | TRBV11-1 | TGTGCCAGCAGCTTCCTTTCAGGGTTGTACAATGAGCAGTTCTTC | CASSFLSGLYNEQFF
TRBJ2-5 | NA | 16 | TRBD2 | TRBV6-5 | TGTGCCAGCAGTTACCTAGCGGGGGAGTACCAAGAGACCCAGTACTTC | CASSYLAGEYQETQYF
TRBJ2-7 | NA | 13 | NA | TRBV7-2 | TGTGCCAGCAGCCCCCAATCTTCCTACGAGCAGTACTTC | CASSPQSSYEQYF
TRBJ1-6 | NA | 14 | NA | TRBV20-1 | TGCAGTGCGGGAGGGTACAATGAGAATTCACCCCTCCACTTT | CSAGGYNENSPLHF
TRBJ2-7 | NA | 14 | NA | TRBV7-2 | TGTGCCAGCAGCTTAGTAGCGGCCTCCTACGAGCAGTACTTC | CASSLVAASYEQYF
TRBJ2-2 | NA | 13 | NA | TRBV9 | TGTGCCAGCAGCGTAGGTTCCACCGGGGAGCTGTCTTTT | CASSVGSTGELSF
TRBJ1-1 | NA | 18 | NA | TRBV20-1 | TGCAGTGCTAGGGACTATAGGTGGAACTCGGGGGGGAGCACTGAAGCTTTCTTT | CSARDYRWNSGGSTEAFF
TRBJ2-7 | NA | 13 | TRBD1 | TRBV7-8 | TGTGCCAGCAGAGGACAGGGAAACTACGAGCAGTACTTC | CASRGQGNYEQYF
TRBJ2-7 | NA | 14 | NA | TRBV7-9 | TGTGCCAGCTCAGGGACTGTTGGGCCCTACGAGCAGTACTTC | CASSGTVGPYEQYF
TRBJ1-6 | few | 14 | TRBD1 | TRBV25-1 | TGTGCCAGCAGGGGACAGGCGTCCAATTCACCCCTCCACTTT | CASRGQASNSPLHF
TRBJ2-1 | NA | 15 | TRBD2 | TRBV11-1 | TGTGCCAGCAGCTCAGGGACTAGCGGGGTCAATGAGCAGTTCTTC | CASSSGTSGVNEQFF
TRBJ1-2 | NA | 10 | NA | TRBV20-1 | TGCAGTGCTAGAAAGTATGGCTACACCTTC | CSARKYGYTF
TRBJ1-3 | few | 16 | TRBD1 | TRBV29-1 | TGCAGCGCCGGTTTCCTCGGGACAGGCTCTGGAAACACCATATATTTT | CSAGFLGTGSGNTIYF
TRBJ1-2 | NA | 13 | TRBD1 | TRBV2 | TGTGCCAGCATCAAGACAGGGGGTTTTGGCTACACCTTC | CASIKTGGFGYTF
TRBJ2-1 | NA | 13 | NA | TRBV7-7 | TGTGCCAGCAGCTCGAGCTCCTACAATGAGCAGTTCTTC | CASSSSSYNEQFF
TRBJ2-7 | NA | 16 | TRBD1 | TRBV29-1 | TGCAGCGTCCAGGCCGGGACAGGGGTAGACCCCTACGAGCAGTACTTC | CSVQAGTGVDPYEQYF
TRBJ2-2 | NA | 15 | NA | TRBV7-3 | TGTGCCAGCAGCTTAACACTCGCGAACACCGGGGAGCTGTTTTTT | CASSLTLANTGELFF
TRBJ2-3 | NA | 15 | TRBD2 | TRBV24-1 | TGTGCCACCAGGATGCTAGCGGGGGGCCCAGATACGCAGTATTTT | CATRMLAGGPDTQYF
TRBJ1-3 | NA | 16 | NA | TRBV7-8 | TGTGCCAGCAGCTTAGACGTCCGGCGAGTGGGAAACACCATATATTTT | CASSLDVRRVGNTIYF
TRBJ2-7 | medium-sized | 14 | NA | TRBV7-2 | TGTGCCAGCAGCTTATCAGGGGAGGCCTACGAGCAGTACTTC | CASSLSGEAYEQYF
TRBJ1-5 | NA | 15 | TRBD1 | TRBV19 | TGTGCCAGTAGTATGGGACAGGGGGAAGGTCAGCCCCAGCATTTT | CASSMGQGEGQPQHF
TRBJ1-5 | NA | 17 | NA | TRBV11-1 | TGTGCCAGCAGCTTAGCAGGGGGGGACTATAGCAATCAGCCCCAGCATTTT | CASSLAGGDYSNQPQHF
TRBJ1-1 | many | 15 | TRBD1 | TRBV7-8 | TGTGCCAGCAGCTTAAAGGGTTGGACAGGGGATGAAGCTTTCTTT | CASSLKGWTGDEAFF
TRBJ2-7 | NA | 19 | NA | TRBV6-1 | TGTGCCAGCAGTGAAAACCGCTTGGTACAGCTCCTAACCTTCTACGAGCAGTACTTC | CASSENRLVQLLTFYEQYF
TRBJ1-4 | many | 13 | NA | TRBV12-3/TRBV12-4 | TGTGCCAGCAGACGGGGCAGTAATGAAAAACTGTTTTTT | CASRRGSNEKLFF